This T cell receptor (beta chain) was recorded in a study of CD8+ T cells in alopecia areata. The length of the CDR3 is 16 residues. The germline V gene encodes CDR1 SGHTA and CDR2 FQGTGA. Trimming removed 8 bases at V and 0 bases at J, with 14 bases between. Whole-study results and caveats: Scalp clonality, together with expanded CD8+ clones among the top 100, fell significantly with tofacitinib. In scalp and blood, many expanded lesional clones persisted during tofacitinib.

The treatment was: oral pan-JAK inhibitor, 5-10 mg twice daily. Investigators sorted PBMCs to obtain both CD4+ and CD8+ T cells. After isolation, RNA underwent reverse transcription to generate cDNA as the sequencing template. The repertoire was sequenced with immunoSEQ multiplex PCR; TCRdb's copy has only in-frame clones and lacks some. The data hold some 190,000 clones, with approximately 65% observed a single time. Notes on this clone: Its antigen is still unknown.

The sequencing here drew on CD4+ T cells sorted from blood, taken at week 44, from a patient treated with tofacitinib. The V call is TRBV7-3, the J call TRBJ2-6, with D possibly matching TRBD2 (5 bases). The clonotype was recovered from a human donor with alopecia areata. The CDR3 DNA reads TGTGCCAGCGGGATGAGCGGAGGCTCTGGGGCCAACGTCCTGACTTTC. Translation gives CASGMSGGSGANVLTF.